These 7 T cell receptor beta chains were sequenced from one sample in a study of blood T cells in healthy people across ages. The authors ran a second PCR of 7 to 11 cycles using a sample-barcoded 5' primer and a J-beta primer mix. TCRdb called the 5' RACE reads again in MiXCR, with one record for every CDR3 protein. This sample has over 1,300,000 distinct CDR3 sequences, with approximately 59% found just once. Sequenced material: blood. The receptors here all came from a man aged 18 to 29 in good health.

This chain connects TRBV28 to TRBJ2-3; D is tentatively TRBD1 or TRBD2 (5 bases each). Germline V lookup: CDR1 MDHEN, CDR2 SYDVKM. This CDR3 is 14 amino acids long. The germline V and J ends were trimmed by 5 bases and 3 bases, with 12 bases remaining between them. This chain's CDR3 is CASSTDKRTDTQYF. DNA for the CDR3: TGTGCCAGCAGTACGGACAAGCGGACAGATACGCAGTATTTT.

This clonotype was counted a single time. The chain joins TRBV28 to TRBJ1-2; 7 bases map to TRBD1. The CDR3 runs to 15 residues. V lost 0 bases and J lost 6; bases outside the gene matches: 7. Germline CDR1 and CDR2: MDHEN and SYDVKM. CDR3 coding DNA: TGTGCCAGCAGTTTATGGGGCCAGGGGGTAAATGGCTACACCTTC. Amino acids: CASSLWGQGVNGYTF.

This clonotype was seen more than once but under ten times. The chain is built from TRBV20-1 and TRBJ2-7; TRBD1 might be the D (6 bases). The CDR3 consists of 14 residues. V was pared by 5 bases and J by 3 bases, with 17 bases between. Germline values: CDR1 DFQATT, CDR2 SNEGSKA (reference sequence). This CDR3 reads CSASGDGLFYEQYF. CDR3 DNA: TGCAGTGCTTCAGGGGACGGGCTGTTCTACGAGCAGTACTTC.

The J gene is TRBJ2-1, the V gene TRBV6-1, with D possibly matching TRBD2 (6 bases). The ends were cut back, 6 bases at V and 0 bases at J, with 12 bases in the middle. This CDR3 is built from 15 residues. CDR1 MNHNS and CDR2 SASEGT come from the germline V gene. CDR3 in amino acids: CASRRVGSSYNEQFF. The CDR3 region has the DNA TGTGCCAGCAGAAGAGTCGGGAGCTCCTACAATGAGCAGTTCTTC.

The genes are TRBV10-3 and TRBJ1-2; 8 bases line up with TRBD1. J lost 7 bases, V lost 2 bases, and 6 bases had no gene match. CDR1 ENHRY and CDR2 SYGVKD come from the germline V gene. CDR3 length: 14 residues. CDR3 sequence reads: CAISEGGQGGGYTF. For the CDR3, the DNA is TGTGCCATCAGTGAGGGTGGACAGGGCGGTGGCTACACCTTC.

The V and J genes are TRBV28 and TRBJ1-6; no reliable D call. The CDR3 runs to 15 residues. The V end lost 1 base, the J end lost 6 bases, and 10 bases lay between the germline ends. CDR1 is MDHEN and CDR2 is SYDVKM in the germline V gene. CDR3 sequence (DNA): TGTGCCAGCAGTTTATTGTTAGCCTCTAATTCACCCCTCCACTTT. Translation gives CASSLLLASNSPLHF. Together with reference TRBV28 and TRBJ1-6, the CDR3 gives the full variable domain: DVKVTQSSRYLVKRTGEKVFLECVQDMDHENMFWYRQDPGLGLRLIYFSYDVKMKEKGDIPEGYSVSREKKERFSLILESASTNQTSMYLCASSLLLASNSPLHFGNGTRLTVT.

This clonotype was observed a single time. This sequence joins TRBV3-1 and TRBJ1-2; D may be TRBD1 (5 bases). Germline loops: CDR1 LGHDT, CDR2 YNNKEL (reference sequence). The CDR3 has 15 residues. V shed 6 bases and J shed 3 bases, with 17 bases lying between them. The CDR3 DNA follows: TGTGCCAGCAGTCGTCGGACATCCGGAGACTATGGCTACACCTTC. This sequence encodes CASSRRTSGDYGYTF. Supplemented by reference TRBV3-1 and TRBJ1-2, the full variable domain reads DTAVSQTPKYLVTQMGNDKSIKCEQNLGHDTMYWYKQDSKKFLKIMFSYNNKELIINETVPNRFSPKSPDKAHLNLHINSLELGDSAVYFCASSRRTSGDYGYTFGSGTRLTVV.